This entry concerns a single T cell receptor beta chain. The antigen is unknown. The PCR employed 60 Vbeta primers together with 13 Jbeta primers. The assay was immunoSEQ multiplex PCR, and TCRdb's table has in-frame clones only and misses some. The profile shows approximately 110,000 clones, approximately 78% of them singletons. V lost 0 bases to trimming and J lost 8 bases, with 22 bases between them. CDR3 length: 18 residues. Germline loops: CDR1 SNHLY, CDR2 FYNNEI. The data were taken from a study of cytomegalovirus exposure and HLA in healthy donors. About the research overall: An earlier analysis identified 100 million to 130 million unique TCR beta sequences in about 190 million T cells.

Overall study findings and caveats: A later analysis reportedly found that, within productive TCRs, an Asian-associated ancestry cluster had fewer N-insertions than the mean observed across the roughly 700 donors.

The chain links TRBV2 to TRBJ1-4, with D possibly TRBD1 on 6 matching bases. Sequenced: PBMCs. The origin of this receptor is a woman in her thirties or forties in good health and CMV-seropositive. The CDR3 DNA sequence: TGTGCCAGCAGTGAAGCGACCGATTCGGACAGAGGTTTCGAAAAACTGTTTTTT. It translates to CASSEATDSDRGFEKLFF.